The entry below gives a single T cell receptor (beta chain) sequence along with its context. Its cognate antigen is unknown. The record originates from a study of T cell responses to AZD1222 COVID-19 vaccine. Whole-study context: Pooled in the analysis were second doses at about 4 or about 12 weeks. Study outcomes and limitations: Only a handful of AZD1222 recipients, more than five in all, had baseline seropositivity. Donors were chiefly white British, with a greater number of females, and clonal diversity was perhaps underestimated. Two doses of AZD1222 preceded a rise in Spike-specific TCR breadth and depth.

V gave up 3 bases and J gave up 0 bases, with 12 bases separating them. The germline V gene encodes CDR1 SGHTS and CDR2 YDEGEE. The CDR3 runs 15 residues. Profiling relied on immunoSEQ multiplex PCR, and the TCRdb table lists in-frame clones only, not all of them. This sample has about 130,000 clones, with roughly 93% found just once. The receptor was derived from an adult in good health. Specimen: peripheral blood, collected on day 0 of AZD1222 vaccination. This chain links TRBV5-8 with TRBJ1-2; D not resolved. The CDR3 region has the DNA TGTGCCAGCAGCTCGTCGCTAGGAGCTAACTATGGCTACACCTTC. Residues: CASSSSLGANYGYTF.